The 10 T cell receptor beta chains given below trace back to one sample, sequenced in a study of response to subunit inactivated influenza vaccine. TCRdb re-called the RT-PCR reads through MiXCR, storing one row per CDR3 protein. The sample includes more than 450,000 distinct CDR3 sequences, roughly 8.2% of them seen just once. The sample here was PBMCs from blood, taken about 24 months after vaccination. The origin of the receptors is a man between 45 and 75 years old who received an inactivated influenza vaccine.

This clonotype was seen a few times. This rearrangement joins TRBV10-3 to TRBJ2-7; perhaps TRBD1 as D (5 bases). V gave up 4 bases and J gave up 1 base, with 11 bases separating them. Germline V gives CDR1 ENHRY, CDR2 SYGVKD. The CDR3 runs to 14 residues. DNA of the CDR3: TGTGCCATCAGTGCCTCGGACATATCCTACGAGCAGTACTTC. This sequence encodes CAISASDISYEQYF.

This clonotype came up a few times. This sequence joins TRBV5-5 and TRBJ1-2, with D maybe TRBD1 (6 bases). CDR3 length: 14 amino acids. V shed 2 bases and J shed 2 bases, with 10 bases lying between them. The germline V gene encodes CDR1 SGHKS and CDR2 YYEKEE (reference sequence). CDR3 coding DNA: TGTGCCAGCAGCTTCCCAGGGGCGAACTATGGCTACACCTTC. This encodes CASSFPGANYGYTF.

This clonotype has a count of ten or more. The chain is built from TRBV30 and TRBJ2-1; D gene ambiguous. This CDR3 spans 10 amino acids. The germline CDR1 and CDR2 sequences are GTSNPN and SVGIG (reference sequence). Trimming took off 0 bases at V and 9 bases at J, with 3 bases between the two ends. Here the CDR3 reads CAWSVREQFF. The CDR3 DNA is TGTGCCTGGAGTGTACGTGAGCAGTTCTTC.

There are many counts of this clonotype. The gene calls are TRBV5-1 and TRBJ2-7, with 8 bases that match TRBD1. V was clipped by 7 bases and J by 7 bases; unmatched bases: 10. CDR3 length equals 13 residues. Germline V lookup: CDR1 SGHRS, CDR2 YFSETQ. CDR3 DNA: TGCGCCAGCGACGCCGGACAGGGTGTAGAGCAGTACTTC. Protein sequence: CASDAGQGVEQYF.

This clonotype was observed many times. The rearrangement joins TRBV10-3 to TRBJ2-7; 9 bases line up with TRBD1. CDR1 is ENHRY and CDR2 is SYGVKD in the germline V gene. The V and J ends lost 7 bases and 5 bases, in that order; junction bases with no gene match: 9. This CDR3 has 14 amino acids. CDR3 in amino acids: CAINRGQGRNEQYF. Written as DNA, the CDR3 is TGTGCCATCAACAGAGGACAGGGGAGGAACGAGCAGTACTTC.

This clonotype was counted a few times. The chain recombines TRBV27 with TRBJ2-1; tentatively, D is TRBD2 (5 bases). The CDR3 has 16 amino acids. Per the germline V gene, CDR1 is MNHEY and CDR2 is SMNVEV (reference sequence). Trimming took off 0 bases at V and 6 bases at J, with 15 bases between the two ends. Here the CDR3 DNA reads TGTGCCAGCAGTTTATCAGGCCAGGCGGGCCCCAATGAGCAGTTCTTC. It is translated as CASSLSGQAGPNEQFF.

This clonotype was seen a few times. CDR3 protein: CSVAIGKETQYF. The CDR3 nucleotides read TGCAGCGTTGCTATAGGGAAAGAGACCCAGTACTTC. The chain combines TRBV29-1 with TRBJ2-5; D is undetermined. Between the trimmed V and J ends, which lost 4 bases and 3 bases, there was a span of 9 bases. This CDR3 has 12 residues. Germline V lookup: CDR1 SQVTM, CDR2 ANQGSEA.

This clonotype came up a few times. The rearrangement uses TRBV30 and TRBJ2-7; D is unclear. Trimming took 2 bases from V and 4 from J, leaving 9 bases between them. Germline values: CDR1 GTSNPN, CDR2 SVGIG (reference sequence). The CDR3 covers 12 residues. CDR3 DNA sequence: TGTGCCTGGAGTCTGGGCAGTTACGAGCAGTACTTC. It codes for CAWSLGSYEQYF.

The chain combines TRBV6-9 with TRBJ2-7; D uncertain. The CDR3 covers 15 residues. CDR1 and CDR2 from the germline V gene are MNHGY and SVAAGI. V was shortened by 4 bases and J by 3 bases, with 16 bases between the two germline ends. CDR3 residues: CASSSPEGENYEQYF. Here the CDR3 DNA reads TGTGCCAGCAGTTCTCCAGAAGGCGAGAACTACGAGCAGTACTTC.

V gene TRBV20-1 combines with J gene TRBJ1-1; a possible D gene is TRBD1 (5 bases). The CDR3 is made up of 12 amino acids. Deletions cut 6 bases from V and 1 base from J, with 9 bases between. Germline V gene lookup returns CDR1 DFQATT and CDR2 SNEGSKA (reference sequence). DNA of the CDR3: TGCAGTGCAAGGGACGAGAACACTGAAGCTTTCTTT. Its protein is CSARDENTEAFF.